The entry below gives a single TCR beta chain sequence along with its context. Its antigen is currently unknown. The data stem from a study of cytomegalovirus exposure and HLA in healthy donors. Study-wide findings and caveats: Being productive about 90% or about 30% of the time was typical of most TCR beta V segments in an earlier analysis.

The PCR made use of 60 Vbeta and 13 Jbeta primers. Profiling relied on immunoSEQ multiplex PCR, and the TCRdb table lists in-frame clones only, not all of them. The table includes about 150,000 clones, around 82% detected once. These donors counted as nominally healthy when sampled, but unrecorded immune exposures were likely. CDR1 and CDR2 (germline): MNHEY, SMNVEV (reference sequence). CDR3 size: 17 residues. V was shortened by 7 bases and J by 3 bases, with 24 bases between the two germline ends. This chain joins TRBV27 and TRBJ1-2, with D maybe TRBD1 (5 bases). The specimen sequenced was PBMCs. The TCR sequence derives from a woman between 45 and 60 years old in good health and CMV-seropositive. This CDR3 reads CASKGSRWGISDYGYTF. DNA of the CDR3: TGTGCCAGCAAGGGGTCGCGGTGGGGAATATCAGACTATGGCTACACCTTC.